This T cell receptor (beta chain) stems from a study of blood T cell repertoires in COVID-19. Background on the study: From the United States, Italy and Spain came samples of acute and convalescent COVID-19. PBMCs, B-cell-depleted T cells, or T cells provided the cDNA or gDNA that made up the material.

How the authors handled the data: Estimation of nucleated cell counts was performed using reference gene primer amplification. The method was immunoSEQ multiplex PCR; TCRdb's version includes in-frame clones alone and lacks a portion of them. V and J calls and clone size are given by that table; D and trimming were obtained from the DNA. The data contain more than 95,000 clones, 75% to 85% of them singletons. Germline CDR1 is MNHEY and CDR2 is SVGAGI. There are 13 residues in the CDR3. Trimming took off 4 bases at V and 10 bases at J, with 14 bases between the two ends. The V gene is TRBV6-5, the J gene TRBJ2-1, with D uncertain. The receptor was isolated from a man aged 35 to 55 with active or convalescent COVID-19. Sequenced sample: peripheral blood. In DNA, the CDR3 is TGTGCCAGCAGTTTCCCGCCCCCAGGCGAGCAGTTCTTC. It codes for CASSFPPPGEQFF.